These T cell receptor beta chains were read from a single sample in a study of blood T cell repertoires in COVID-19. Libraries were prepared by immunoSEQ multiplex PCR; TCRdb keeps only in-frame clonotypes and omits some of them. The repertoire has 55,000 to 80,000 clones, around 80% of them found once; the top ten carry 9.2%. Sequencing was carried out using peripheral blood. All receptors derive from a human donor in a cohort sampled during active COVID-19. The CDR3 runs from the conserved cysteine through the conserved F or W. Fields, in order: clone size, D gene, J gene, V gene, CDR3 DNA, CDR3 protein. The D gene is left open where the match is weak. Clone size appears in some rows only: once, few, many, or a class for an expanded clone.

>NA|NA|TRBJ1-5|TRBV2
TGTGCCAGCAGCAGACTGAATAGCAATCAGCCCCAGCATTTT
CASSRLNSNQPQHF
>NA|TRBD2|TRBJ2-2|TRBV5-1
TGCGCCAGCAGCTCCGGACAAGCGGGAGTGGTAAAAACCGGGGAGCTGTTTTTT
CASSSGQAGVVKTGELFF
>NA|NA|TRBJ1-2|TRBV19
TGTGCCAGTTCCCCTGGGGCCTCGACTAACTATGGCTACACCTTC
CASSPGASTNYGYTF
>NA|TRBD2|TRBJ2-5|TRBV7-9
TGTGCCAGCAGCTTCAGCGGGAGGGCGAGACAAGAGACCCAGTACTTC
CASSFSGRARQETQYF
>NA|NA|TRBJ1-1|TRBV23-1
TGCGCCAGCAGTCAATCCTATGGTCGCGGGGGGCGGAGGAACACTGAAGCTTTCTTT
CASSQSYGRGGRRNTEAFF
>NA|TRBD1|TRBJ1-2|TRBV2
TGTGCCAGCAGCGCCGGGACAGGGTTTGGCTACACCTTC
CASSAGTGFGYTF
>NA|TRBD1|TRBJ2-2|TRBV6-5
TGTGCCATCCTGGACAGGGCGTTAATCACCGGGGAGCTGTTTTTT
CAILDRALITGELFF
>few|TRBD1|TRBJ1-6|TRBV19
TGTGCCAGTAGTACAGGGGGCGCATATTCACCCCTCCACTTT
CASSTGGAYSPLHF
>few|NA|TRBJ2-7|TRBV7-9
TGTGCCAGCAGCCCGGGGGATCGTGAACTGGGGGAGCAGTACTTC
CASSPGDRELGEQYF
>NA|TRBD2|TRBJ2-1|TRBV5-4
TGTGCCAGCAGCTTGCGCGAGCGGGGAGGCCGAGGGAATGAGCAGTTCTTC
CASSLRERGGRGNEQFF
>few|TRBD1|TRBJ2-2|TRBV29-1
TGCAGCGTTGAACGTCCCCGGGCGGACAGGGGGCGCCCCGGGGAGCTGTTTTTT
CSVERPRADRGRPGELFF
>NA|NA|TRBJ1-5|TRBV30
TGTGCCTGGACTCAGTTTGGCAATCAGCCCCAGCATTTT
CAWTQFGNQPQHF
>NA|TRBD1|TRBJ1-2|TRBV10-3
TGTGCCATTACTCAACCGGGACAGGGGTATGGCTACACCTTC
CAITQPGQGYGYTF
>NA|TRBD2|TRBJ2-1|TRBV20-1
TGCAGTGCGAGTACTAGCGGCAGCTCCTACAATGAGCAGTTCTTC
CSASTSGSSYNEQFF
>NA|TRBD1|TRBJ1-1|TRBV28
TGTGCCAGCAGTTTTGGGGGTCATGACAGGGTGGTAACTGAAGCTTTCTTT
CASSFGGHDRVVTEAFF
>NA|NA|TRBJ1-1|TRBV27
TGTGCCAGCAGTTTCCGGGTAGGGGGCACTGAAGCTTTCTTT
CASSFRVGGTEAFF
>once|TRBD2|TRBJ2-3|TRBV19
TGTGCCAGTAGTACCAAAACTAGCGGGAGTCTTTCTAGCACAGATACGCAGTATTTT
CASSTKTSGSLSSTDTQYF
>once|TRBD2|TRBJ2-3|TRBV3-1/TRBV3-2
TGTGCCAGCAGCCAAGATCTTGCTAGCGGGAGGGCCGCAGATACGCAGTATTTT
CASSQDLASGRAADTQYF
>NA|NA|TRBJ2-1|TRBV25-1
TGTGCCAGCAGTGAATATCCCACGGTTGTGTTCTTC
CASSEYPTVVFF
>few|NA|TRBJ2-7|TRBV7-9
TGTGCCAGCAGCTTAGGGAGCGTCGAGCAGTACTTC
CASSLGSVEQYF
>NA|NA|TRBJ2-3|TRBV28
TGTGCCAGCACCCCGCCAGCGGATAACACAGATACGCAGTATTTT
CASTPPADNTDTQYF
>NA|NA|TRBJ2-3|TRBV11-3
TGTGCCAGCAGCTTAGGGAGTACAGATACGCAGTATTTT
CASSLGSTDTQYF
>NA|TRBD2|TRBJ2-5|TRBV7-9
TGTGCCAGCAGCTTAGGACTAGCGGAAGAGACCCAGTACTTC
CASSLGLAEETQYF
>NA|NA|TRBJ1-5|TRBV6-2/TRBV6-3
TGTGCCAGCAGTTACTCGAGTGCACCCCAGCATTTT
CASSYSSAPQHF
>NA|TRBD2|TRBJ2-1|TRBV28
TGTGCCAGCAGTTTAGGCGGGAGCTTGAATGAGCAGTTCTTC
CASSLGGSLNEQFF
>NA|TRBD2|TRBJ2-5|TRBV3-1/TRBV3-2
TGTGCCAGCAGCCAAGCAACTAGCGGGAAAGAGACCCAGTACTTC
CASSQATSGKETQYF
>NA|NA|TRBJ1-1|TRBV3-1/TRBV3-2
TGTGCCAGCAGCCACGGTCGGGCTGAAGCTTTCTTT
CASSHGRAEAFF
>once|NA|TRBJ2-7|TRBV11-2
TGTGCCAGCAGCTTAGGGGGCGGGCAGTACTTC
CASSLGGGQYF
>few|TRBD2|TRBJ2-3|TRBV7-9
TGTGCCAGCAGCTCTACTAGCGTATACACAGATACGCAGTATTTT
CASSSTSVYTDTQYF
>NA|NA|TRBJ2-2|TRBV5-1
TGCGCCAGCAGGGAACAGGGGAACACCGGGGAGCTGTTTTTT
CASREQGNTGELFF
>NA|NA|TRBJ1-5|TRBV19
TGTGCCAGTAGTGGACAGCAGAATAGCAATCAGCCCCAGCATTTT
CASSGQQNSNQPQHF
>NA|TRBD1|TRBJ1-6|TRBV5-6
TGTGCCAGCAGCTCGGACCCGGGACAGGGACAGACCCTCCACTTT
CASSSDPGQGQTLHF
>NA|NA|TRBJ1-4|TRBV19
TGTGCCAGTAGTACACAGGGATTTTATGAAAAACTGTTTTTT
CASSTQGFYEKLFF
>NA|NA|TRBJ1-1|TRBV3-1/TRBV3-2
TGTGCCAGCAGCTCTCGGGGGACGAGGGAAGCTTTCTTT
CASSSRGTREAFF
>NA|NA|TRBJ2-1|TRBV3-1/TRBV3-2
TGTGCCAGCAGCCCCTGGAGCTCCTACAATGAGCAGTTCTTC
CASSPWSSYNEQFF
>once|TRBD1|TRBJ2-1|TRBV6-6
TGTGCCAGCAGTAGCGGGACAGGGAGGCGGGGTGAGCAGTTCTTC
CASSSGTGRRGEQFF
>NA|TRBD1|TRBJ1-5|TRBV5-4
TGTGCCAGCACCCCACCAGGGACAGGGGGATTGTTTTTGTGTCAGCCCCAGCATTTT
CASTPPGTGGLFLCQPQHF
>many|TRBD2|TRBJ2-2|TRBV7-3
TGTGCCAGCAGCTATGGGGGACTAGCGGCCAACACCGGGGAGCTGTTTTTT
CASSYGGLAANTGELFF
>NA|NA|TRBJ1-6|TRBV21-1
TGTGCCAGCAGCAAAGCCGCCCAGGTCATGTCACCCCTCCACTTT
CASSKAAQVMSPLHF
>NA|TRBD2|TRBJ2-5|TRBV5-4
TGTGCCAGCAGCTTGTCCGGGGGGGAGACCCAGTACTTC
CASSLSGGETQYF
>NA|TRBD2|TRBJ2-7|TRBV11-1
TGTGCCAGCAGCTTAGAGGCTAGCGGGGGCTACGAGCAGTACTTC
CASSLEASGGYEQYF
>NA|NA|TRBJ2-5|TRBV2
TGTGCCAGCAGTGGTATTACAGGGCCGGGGGAGACCCAGTACTTC
CASSGITGPGETQYF
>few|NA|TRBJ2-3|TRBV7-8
TGTGCCAGCAGCCCATTCACAGATACGCAGTATTTT
CASSPFTDTQYF
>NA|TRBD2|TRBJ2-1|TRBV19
TGTGCCAGTACCCCAACTAGCGGGAGTACCTACAATGAGCAGTTCTTC
CASTPTSGSTYNEQFF
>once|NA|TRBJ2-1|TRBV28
TGTGCCAGCAGTTTTCGGAGCTCTCGTCGGGAGCAGTTCTTC
CASSFRSSRREQFF
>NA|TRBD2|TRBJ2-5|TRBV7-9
TGTGCCAGCAGCTTAGCGGGACTAACCCAAGAGACCCAGTACTTC
CASSLAGLTQETQYF
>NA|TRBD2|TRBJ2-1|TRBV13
TGTGCCAGCAGCTTTTTGGCGGGTAGCGGGAGTGGTGAGCAGTTCTTC
CASSFLAGSGSGEQFF
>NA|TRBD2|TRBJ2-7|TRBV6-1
TGTGCCAGCAGTGAAGAGGCGGGAGGCGGGTCCTACGAGCAGTACTTC
CASSEEAGGGSYEQYF
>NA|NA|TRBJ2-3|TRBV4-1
TGCGCCAGCAGCCAAGTTCTCGCAGGGTTGGTATGGAATACGCAGTATTTT
CASSQVLAGLVWNTQYF
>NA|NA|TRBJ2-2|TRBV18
TGTGCCAGCTCACCACCGGAGACGGCAAGAACCGGGGAGCTGTTTTTT
CASSPPETARTGELFF
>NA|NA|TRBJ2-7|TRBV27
TGTGCCAGCAGTTTCTGGGGAGACGAGCAGTACTTC
CASSFWGDEQYF
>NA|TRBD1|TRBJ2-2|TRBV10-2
TGCGCCACCACGACAGGGTTGTACGGGGAGCTGTTTTTT
CATTTGLYGELFF
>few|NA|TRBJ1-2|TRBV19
TGTGCCAGTAGTATTTCGGGAGGGAATGGCTACACCTTC
CASSISGGNGYTF